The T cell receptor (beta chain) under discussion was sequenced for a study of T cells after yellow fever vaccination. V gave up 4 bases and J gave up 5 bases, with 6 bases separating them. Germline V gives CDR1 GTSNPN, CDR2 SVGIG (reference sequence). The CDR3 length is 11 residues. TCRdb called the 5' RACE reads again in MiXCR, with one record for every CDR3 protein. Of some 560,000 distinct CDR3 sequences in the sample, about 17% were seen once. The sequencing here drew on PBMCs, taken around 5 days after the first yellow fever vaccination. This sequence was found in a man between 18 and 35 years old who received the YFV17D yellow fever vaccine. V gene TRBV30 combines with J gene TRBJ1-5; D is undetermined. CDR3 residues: CAWTPDQPQHF. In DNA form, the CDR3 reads TGTGCCTGGACCCCTGATCAGCCCCAGCATTTT.